This T cell receptor (beta chain) was recovered during a study of beta chain features in type 1 diabetes. To note about this clone: What it recognizes is unknown.

TCRB transcripts that were expressed got sequenced, as all of the isolated RNA had been reverse transcribed. Sequencing used immunoSEQ multiplex PCR; TCRdb keeps in-frame clones, though not all of them. Of 500,000 to 850,000 clones listed, about 14% are singletons. In germline, CDR1 is MNHNS, CDR2 SASEGT. Trimming removed 7 bases from V and 4 bases from J, with 9 bases in between. There are 12 residues in the CDR3. Whole-study findings and limits: Naive, central memory and Treg TCRB repertoires appeared more alike in patients than in healthy donors. Within each of all four CD4+ subsets, Type 1 diabetes patients had TCRB CDR3s that were moderately but significantly shorter.

Every donor had blood drawn once into heparin, about 116 mL on average. This clonotype originated in a man younger than 35 with type 1 diabetes. The sequencing input was naive CD4+ T cells from blood. This chain connects TRBV6-1 to TRBJ2-3; no clear D gene. In DNA form, the CDR3 reads TGTGCCAGCAAGCTGGTCGCAGATACGCAGTATTTT. Amino acids: CASKLVADTQYF.